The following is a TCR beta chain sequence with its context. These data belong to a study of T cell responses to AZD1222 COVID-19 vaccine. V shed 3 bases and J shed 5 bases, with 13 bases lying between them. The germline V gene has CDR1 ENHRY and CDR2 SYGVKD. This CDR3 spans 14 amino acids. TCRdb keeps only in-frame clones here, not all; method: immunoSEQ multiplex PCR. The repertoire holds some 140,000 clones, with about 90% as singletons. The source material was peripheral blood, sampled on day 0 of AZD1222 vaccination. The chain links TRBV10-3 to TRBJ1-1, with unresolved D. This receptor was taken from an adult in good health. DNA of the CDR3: TGTGCCATCAGTGATGGGGTAAGGGTAACTGAAGCTTTCTTT. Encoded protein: CAISDGVRVTEAFF.